Below, one T cell receptor beta chain is given with its context. Only a few counts were recorded for this clone. This clone's antigen is unknown. No clone much larger than this one lies a single base away; base qualities are absent. Using the deep immunoSEQ assay, multiplex PCR amplified TCR CDR3 regions from genomic DNA. Genomic DNA extracted from each cell subset was distributed evenly over all wells of several immunoSEQ 96-well plates, and each plate served as one replicate. For unsorted PBMC, 250 to 300 ng of genomic DNA, equivalent to around 30,000 T cell genomes, went into each replicate PCR. Unsorted PBMC genomic DNA was sequenced across ten immunoSEQ deep assay plates. The purified libraries were quantified using a Qubit 3.0 fluorometer, sized with a Bioanalyzer 2100, and then quantified again using the KAPA Library Quantification kit. Every immunoSEQ 96-well plate was sequenced on a dedicated single-read 150-cycle Illumina NextSeq 550 flow cell. The study's own analysis went as follows. Because only junctional sequences without quality scores were contained in the immunoSEQ output, filtering matching that applied to full-length reads could not be performed. To assign V/J genes and CDR3, sequences were annotated against IMGT germline references using PyIR, a Python wrapper for IgBLAST v1.9. Reads were removed for weak V/J assignments (E-value above 1e-6), missing CDR3, stop codons, out-of-frame junctions, or ambiguous translated residues. V3J clonotypes were defined by identical inferred V gene, J gene, and CDR3 amino acid sequence. Percentage overlap between repertoires was calculated by dividing the number of shared unique clonotypes by the size of the smaller repertoire. Richness of each repertoire was evaluated using RTK rarefaction, the Chao1 estimator, and Recon v2.1 estimates of unobserved clonotypes. The clones in this table, taken by TCRdb from immuneACCESS, are in-frame only. Not every clone is retained; where verified, under half of the shortfall comes from an unresolved V gene, and the cause of the rest is unknown. V and J calls and clone size follow that table, whereas D and trimming were derived from the DNA. The sample table contains 450,000 to 500,000 clones; only one count was recorded for about 84% of them. The ten most abundant clones make up about 13% of the sample.

Including cysteine and phenylalanine, the CDR3 has 14 amino acids. The entry retains the CDR3 DNA only, 42 bases that are in frame from base 1. V is reduced by 7 bases and J by 0 bases, leaving a spacing of 10 bases between them. Looking up the germline V gene yields CDR1 ENHRY and CDR2 SYGVKD. The sample comes from a study of shared clonotypes between healthy human individuals (dated by TCRdb to 2018 to 2020). About the full investigation: The cohort included a few men and a couple of women between 18 and 49 years of age. The study deeply sequenced blood TCR repertoires of five healthy adults to estimate repertoire size and the extent of clonotype sharing between individuals. Different laboratories and diverse techniques were used to prepare libraries and sequence TCR repertoires, to increase sequencing depth and limit assay-specific biases. Leukapheresis yielded between about 0.94 and 10 billion PBMCs per donor. Summary of the overall study and its limitations: Sampling was restricted to blood, and TCR repertoires in tissue are likely to differ from TCR repertoires in blood. Pairwise subsampling indicated that sequencing depth was expected to affect the degree of clonotype sharing among donors. Because the study included only a small number of donors, the genetic and exposure-history diversity represented was limited.

The donors were healthy, HIV-negative adults with no recently reported acute infections or vaccinations. Every donor was a Caucasian adult living in Nashville, Tennessee, USA. For unsorted samples, about 90 million PBMCs were counted and genomic DNA was extracted with the QIAamp DNA Blood Mini kit. Blood was collected by leukapheresis, and PBMCs were isolated by Ficoll-Histopaque density gradient centrifugation and then cryopreserved in liquid nitrogen vapor phase. The source of this sequence is a woman aged 35 to 49 in good health. Some clones in this sample may be carry-over from other donors' samples. The chain is encoded by TRBV10-3 joined to TRBJ1-3; the D gene is perhaps TRBD1, from 5 matching bases. Sequenced material: PBMCs. The DNA sequence is TGTGCCATCACTGCGGACAACTCTGGAAACACCATATATTTT. Its translation is CAITADNSGNTIYF.